Sequencing of this TCR beta chain was carried out in a study of T cell repertoires in cytomegalovirus infection. Background on the study: The study used recently identified HLA-C-restricted and well-studied HLA-B-restricted CMV epitopes. Evidence of both CMV infection and a matching HLA type came from public TCR beta signatures.

Turning to this clonotype: Its antigen is not known.

TCRdb passed the reads through MiXCR, listing each CDR3 protein once. The sample consists of about 770,000 distinct CDR3 sequences, almost 30% of them appearing once. Study observations and caveats: CMV carriers with the relevant HLA were identified by cumulative public TCR beta family frequency. Predominance within the ex vivo response was attributable to HLA-C-restricted CMV-specific TCR beta clonotypes.

In germline, CDR1 is LGHNA, CDR2 YSLEER. CDR3 length equals 14 residues. V was pared by 4 bases and J by 1 base, with 10 bases between. This rearrangement joins TRBV4-3 to TRBJ1-1; D gene ambiguous. The material sequenced was cultured CD8+ T cells from PBMCs, taken from culture after CMV antigen stimulation. The TCR comes from a human donor in good health (CMV status not recorded). Some clones in this sample may be carry-over from other donors' samples. CDR3 in amino acids: CASSLAPKNTEAFF. The CDR3, as DNA: TGCGCCAGCAGCCTGGCCCCCAAGAACACTGAAGCTTTCTTT.